A single sample is the source of the 9 T cell receptor beta chains below, sequenced in a study of blood T cell repertoires in COVID-19. TCRdb's copy holds only in-frame clones and misses some; the assay was immunoSEQ multiplex PCR. The repertoire has 490,000 or so clones, about nine tenths of them found once; the top ten carry approximately 8%. Source material: PBMCs or T cells enriched from blood (not recorded which). These receptors all stem from a woman aged 55-69 years who had recovered from COVID-19.

The chain links TRBV2 to TRBJ2-1; tentatively, D is TRBD1 (8 bases). In germline, CDR1 is SNHLY, CDR2 FYNNEI. With 7 bases removed from V and 12 bases from J, the gap between germline ends came to 25 bases. This CDR3 region has 15 residues. The CDR3 DNA reads as TGTGCCAGCACCCGAAGCCAGCGGGGACAGGATAGGCAGTTCTTC. It is translated as CASTRSQRGQDRQFF.

The J gene is TRBJ2-1, the V gene TRBV30, with D possibly matching TRBD2 (5 bases). The CDR3 consists of 12 residues. Germline CDR1 and CDR2: GTSNPN and SVGIG (reference sequence). Trimming removed 1 base at V and 14 bases at J, with 15 bases between. CDR3 residues: CAWSATLAPKFF. In DNA form, the CDR3 reads TGTGCCTGGAGTGCCACCCTAGCCCCGAAGTTCTTC.

V gene TRBV7-6 combines with J gene TRBJ2-2, with 7 bases matching TRBD2. The ends lost 0 bases at V and 3 bases at J; junction bases unmatched: 4. This CDR3 spans 16 amino acids. Germline V gene data show CDR1 as SGHVS and CDR2 as FNYEAQ. The CDR3 protein is CASSLAGGDDTGELFF. CDR3 nucleotides: TGTGCCAGCAGCTTAGCGGGGGGGGATGACACCGGGGAGCTGTTTTTT.

V gene TRBV5-1 combines with J gene TRBJ1-1; possible D gene TRBD1, 5 bases. Deletions cut 3 bases from V and 0 bases from J, with 9 bases between. This CDR3 spans 14 amino acids. Germline CDR1 and CDR2: SGHRS and YFSETQ. CDR3: CASSWTTVNTEAFF. CDR3 sequence (DNA): TGCGCCAGCAGCTGGACGACAGTGAACACTGAAGCTTTCTTT.

V gene TRBV2 combines with J gene TRBJ1-1; TRBD1 agrees at 8 bases. Germline V lookup: CDR1 SNHLY, CDR2 FYNNEI. The CDR3 sequence is 12 residues long. V gave up 10 bases and J gave up 1 base; unmatched junction bases: 2. CDR3 nucleotide sequence: TGTGCCAAGGGACAGGCGAACACTGAAGCTTTCTTT. This encodes CAKGQANTEAFF.

The rearrangement uses TRBV3-1 (or the pseudogene TRBV3-2) and TRBJ1-4; no reliable D call. Trimming removed 1 base from V and 7 bases from J, with 13 bases in between. CDR3 length: 15 residues. In germline, CDR1 is LGHDT, CDR2 YNNKEL (reference sequence). Written as DNA, the CDR3 is TGTGCCAGCAGCCAAGGATTCGGGAGCACTGAAAAACTGTTTTTT. It codes for CASSQGFGSTEKLFF.

This clone came up a few times. The rearrangement joins TRBV11-2 to TRBJ2-3; possibly TRBD1 for D (7 bases). The CDR3 sequence is 16 residues long. Germline V gene lookup returns CDR1 SGHAT and CDR2 FQNNGV. Trimming removed 4 bases from V and 4 bases from J, with 18 bases in between. DNA of the CDR3: TGTGCCAGCAGCTCGTGGGGTCAGGGGGGAGCAGATACGCAGTATTTT. Its translation: CASSSWGQGGADTQYF.

CDR3 protein: CASSQTGGGGNEQFF. The DNA for the CDR3 is TGCGCCAGCAGTCAAACGGGGGGCGGTGGGAATGAGCAGTTCTTC. This chain uses TRBV23-1 with TRBJ2-1; D may be TRBD2 (7 bases). TRBV23-1 is reported as an ORF; its role is uncertain. V lost 2 bases, J lost 7 bases, and 15 bases lay in between. CDR3 size: 15 residues.

This chain connects TRBV10-2 to TRBJ2-5, with 10 positions matching TRBD2. From germline, CDR1 is WSHSY and CDR2 SAAADI. The CDR3 contains 13 residues. V lost 7 bases and J lost 4; bases outside the gene matches: 3. This chain's CDR3 is CASNLAGAETQYF. CDR3 in DNA: TGCGCCAGCAACCTAGCGGGGGCAGAGACCCAGTACTTC.